The 30 T cell receptor beta chains reported below all come from one sample, sequenced in a study of cytomegalovirus exposure and HLA in healthy donors. The primer mix had 60 Vbeta and 13 Jbeta primers. The protocol was immunoSEQ multiplex PCR, while the TCRdb copy is restricted to in-frame clones and leaves out a portion. The table for this sample gives 40,000 to 60,000 clones. The source material was PBMCs. Receptors were obtained from a man in his forties in good health and CMV-seropositive.

The chain employs TRBV25-1 and TRBJ2-7, with 12 bases identical to TRBD2. V lost 0 bases, J lost 6 bases, and 6 bases stayed unmatched. This CDR3 has 16 amino acids. Germline loops: CDR1 MGHDK, CDR2 SYGVNS. CDR3 bases: TGTGCCAGCAGTGAATATCCCTCGACTAGCGGGGGCGAGCAGTACTTC. This gives the protein CASSEYPSTSGGEQYF.

CDR3 amino acids: CASSAPPGGYNEQFF. The CDR3 bases are TGCGCCAGCAGTGCCCCCCCGGGGGGATACAATGAGCAGTTCTTC. V gene TRBV10-2 combines with J gene TRBJ2-1; 7 bases match TRBD2. The CDR3 runs 15 residues. Unmatched junction bases numbered 7, after V lost 4 bases and J lost 4 bases. Germline V gene lookup returns CDR1 WSHSY and CDR2 SAAADI.

J is TRBJ2-7 and V is TRBV6-5, with D possibly TRBD1 on 6 matching bases. The germline V and J ends were trimmed by 6 bases and 2 bases, with 17 bases remaining between them. This CDR3 is 15 amino acids long. CDR1 MNHEY and CDR2 SVGAGI come from the germline V gene. The DNA for the CDR3 is TGTGCCAGCAGCCTATCCACAGGGCTCCCCTACGAGCAGTACTTC. Its translation: CASSLSTGLPYEQYF.

V is TRBV7-8 and J is TRBJ1-6; TRBD1 aligns across 8 bases. In germline, CDR1 is SGHVS, CDR2 FQNEAQ. After removal of 6 bases from V and 7 bases from J, the junction contained 5 bases not matched to a gene. The CDR3 has 14 amino acids. In DNA, the CDR3 is TGTGCCAGCAGTTATAGACAGGGGAATTCACCCCTCCACTTT. This codes for CASSYRQGNSPLHF.

V is TRBV30 and J is TRBJ1-1; the D is unclear. The CDR3 is 15 amino acids. Germline V gene lookup returns CDR1 GTSNPN and CDR2 SVGIG (reference sequence). The V gene lost 7 bases and the J gene lost 5 bases, with 23 bases spanning the gap. CDR3 sequence reads: CASRRGGTVWTEAFF. In DNA form, the CDR3 reads TGTGCCTCGAGGCGGGGAGGAACGGTTTGGACTGAAGCTTTCTTT.

J is TRBJ2-3 and V is TRBV5-1, with 12 bases that match TRBD2. In germline, CDR1 is SGHRS, CDR2 YFSETQ. This CDR3 has 14 residues. Losses at the gene ends were 6 bases for V and 4 bases for J; bases not matched to a gene: 3. The CDR3 loop is CASMTSGRPDTQYF. The CDR3 nucleotides are TGCGCCAGCATGACTAGCGGGAGACCAGATACGCAGTATTTT.

The rearrangement uses TRBV5-1 and TRBJ2-2, with 11 bases lining up with TRBD2. Germline V gene data show CDR1 as SGHRS and CDR2 as YFSETQ. There are 17 residues in the CDR3. J was trimmed by 2 bases and V by 0 bases; bases with no gene match: 3. The CDR3 loop is CASSLGLAGGNTGELFF. CDR3 DNA: TGCGCCAGCAGCTTGGGCCTAGCGGGAGGTAACACCGGGGAGCTGTTTTTT.

The chain is built from TRBV4-2 and TRBJ2-1, with 8 bases identical to TRBD2. The CDR3 is made up of 16 amino acids. Germline lookup yields CDR1 LGHNA and CDR2 YNFKEQ. V lost 0 bases, J lost 4 bases, and 5 bases stayed unmatched. DNA of the CDR3: TGTGCCAGCAGCCAAGAGGGAACGGGAGGGTACAATGAGCAGTTCTTC. It is translated as CASSQEGTGGYNEQFF.

This sequence joins TRBV5-1 and TRBJ1-3; no firm D call. CDR3 length: 15 amino acids. Germline loops: CDR1 SGHRS, CDR2 YFSETQ. The V and J ends lost 0 bases and 4 bases respectively, with 11 bases between them. CDR3 nucleotides: TGCGCCAGCAGCTTGGCCGGGGATCTCGGAAACACCATATATTTT. It specifies CASSLAGDLGNTIYF.

This chain links TRBV19 with TRBJ2-1, with 8 positions matching TRBD1. The V gene's germline CDR1 is LNHDA and CDR2 SQIVND (reference sequence). The CDR3 extends over 16 amino acids. With 5 bases clipped from V and 0 bases from J, the junction kept 6 bases outside the gene matches. This chain's CDR3 is CASSPQGASSYNEQFF. Written as DNA, the CDR3 is TGTGCCAGTAGTCCCCAGGGGGCGAGCTCCTACAATGAGCAGTTCTTC.

J is TRBJ1-6 and V is TRBV7-6; D is possibly TRBD1 (6 bases). The CDR3 totals 16 residues. Germline CDR1 is SGHVS and CDR2 is FNYEAQ. V lost 5 bases and J lost 4, with 15 bases in between. CDR3 bases: TGTGCCAGCAGCACATCGCCGGGACATTATAATTCACCCCTCCACTTT. The encoded protein is CASSTSPGHYNSPLHF.

The V and J genes are TRBV6-1 and TRBJ2-2; tentative D call: TRBD1 (5 bases). The germline V gene encodes CDR1 MNHNS and CDR2 SASEGT. CDR3 size: 14 residues. V was shortened by 5 bases and J by 4 bases, with 11 bases between the two germline ends. For the CDR3, the DNA is TGTGCCAGCAGTAAGACAGCGACCACCGGGGAGCTGTTTTTT. Its translation is CASSKTATTGELFF.

This sequence joins TRBV7-8 and TRBJ2-3; 10 nucleotides agree with TRBD2. The CDR3 is made up of 15 amino acids. From germline, CDR1 is SGHVS and CDR2 FQNEAQ. The J segment lost 2 bases and the V segment lost 5 bases, leaving 4 bases of the junction unmatched. The CDR3 here is CASSPGLAATDTQYF. CDR3 bases: TGTGCCAGCAGCCCCGGACTAGCGGCCACAGATACGCAGTATTTT.

The rearrangement joins TRBV5-6 to TRBJ2-3, with a tentative D call TRBD2 (5 bases). Trimming stripped 0 bases from V and 5 bases from J, with 10 bases between. The CDR3 sequence is 14 residues long. The germline CDR1 and CDR2 sequences are SGHDT and YYEEEE. The CDR3 loop reads CASSLGGVEDTQYF. CDR3 coding DNA: TGTGCCAGCAGCTTGGGGGGAGTTGAAGATACGCAGTATTTT.

The chain uses TRBV5-4 and TRBJ2-3; 9 bases fit TRBD2. With V trimmed by 0 bases and J by 1 base, 6 bases remained unmatched. The CDR3 length is 17 residues. Germline lookup yields CDR1 SGHNT and CDR2 YYREEE (reference sequence). CDR3 amino acids: CASSLAWLAGRTDTQYF. CDR3 nucleotides: TGTGCCAGCAGCTTGGCGTGGCTAGCGGGGCGCACAGATACGCAGTATTTT.

For the CDR3, the DNA is TGCGCCAGCAGCCCCAGACTAGCGGGGGAGCAAGAGACCCAGTACTTC. Amino acids: CASSPRLAGEQETQYF. The V gene is TRBV4-3, the J gene TRBJ2-5; TRBD2 aligns across 12 bases. The CDR3 runs to 16 residues. J lost 2 bases, V lost 4 bases, and 5 bases had no gene match. The germline V gene has CDR1 LGHNA and CDR2 YSLEER.

The chain carries TRBV9 and TRBJ1-1, with 8 bases that match TRBD1. V shed 3 bases, J shed 6 bases, and the junction held 13 bases outside the gene matches. Germline V gene sequence: CDR1 SGDLS, CDR2 YYNGEE. The CDR3 sequence is 16 residues long. The chain's CDR3 is CASSGPTGEGRAEAFF. In DNA form, the CDR3 reads TGTGCCAGCAGCGGCCCGACAGGGGAGGGAAGGGCTGAAGCTTTCTTT.

CDR3 loop: CASSLGSPGQDYNEQFF. The CDR3 DNA is TGTGCCAGCAGTTTAGGTTCGCCGGGACAGGACTACAATGAGCAGTTCTTC. This sequence joins TRBV27 and TRBJ2-1; 8 nucleotides match TRBD1. After removal of 2 bases from V and 3 bases from J, the junction contained 9 bases not matched to a gene. The CDR3 contains 17 residues. Germline-derived CDR1 and CDR2 are MNHEY and SMNVEV (reference sequence).

In DNA form, the CDR3 reads TGTGCCAGCAGTGACACAGGGGGTAAAGCTTTCTTT. Translating gives CASSDTGGKAFF. V usage is TRBV6-1 and J usage is TRBJ1-1, with 8 bases that match TRBD1. The ends lost 3 bases at V and 9 bases at J; junction bases unmatched: 3. This CDR3 is built from 12 residues. The V gene's germline CDR1 is MNHNS and CDR2 SASEGT.

On this clone: This sample includes further DNA sequences coding for the same CDR3. This chain joins TRBV9 and TRBJ2-5, with TRBD2 matching 11 bases. Per the germline V gene, CDR1 is SGDLS and CDR2 is YYNGEE. The CDR3 runs to 18 residues. The junction had 9 bases not matched to a gene; V was cut back by 0 bases and J by 2 bases. This chain's CDR3 is CASSVAQGTSGSQETQYF. For the CDR3, the DNA is TGTGCCAGCAGCGTAGCTCAAGGGACTAGCGGTTCACAAGAGACCCAGTACTTC.

The CDR3 DNA follows: TGTGCCAGCAGCTCTTTAAAAGGGGGCACGGCTGAAGCTTTCTTT. This gives the protein CASSSLKGGTAEAFF. The V call is TRBV7-9, the J call TRBJ1-1; 7 positions agree with TRBD1. Germline CDR1 reads SEHNR; CDR2 reads FQNEAQ (reference sequence). The ends lost 4 bases at V and 6 bases at J; junction bases unmatched: 11. This CDR3 region has 15 residues.

The chain combines TRBV7-6 with TRBJ1-1; D unclear. Trimming left V 2 bases short and J 4 bases short, with 14 bases between. The CDR3 sequence is 15 residues long. Germline CDR1 reads SGHVS; CDR2 reads FNYEAQ. As DNA, the CDR3 is TGTGCCAGCAGCTTATCCTTGGGGAGCGGCACTGAAGCTTTCTTT. Protein product: CASSLSLGSGTEAFF.

For this clone: This is likely a read error, given that the CDR3 carries no conserved phenylalanine or tryptophan at its end. The limits of the CDR3 on the DNA are not certain, so only TCRdb's listed CDR3 is given. This sequence joins TRBV6-1 and TRBJ2-7; whether TRBD2, the table's D call, matches the DNA was not checked. Counting both end residues, the CDR3 totals 11 amino acids. The germline CDR1 and CDR2 sequences are MNHNS and SASEGT. The CDR3 sequence is CASRTLGTSYL.

V is TRBV27 and J is TRBJ2-7; possible D gene TRBD1, 6 bases. The CDR3 length is 13 residues. Germline loops: CDR1 MNHEY, CDR2 SMNVEV (reference sequence). V was clipped by 5 bases and J by 6 bases, with 14 bases between them. This CDR3 reads CASSLQGRREQYF. CDR3 sequence (DNA): TGTGCCAGCAGTCTACAGGGTAGGCGCGAGCAGTACTTC.

This chain uses TRBV9 with TRBJ2-1, with 7 bases aligning to TRBD1. CDR1 is SGDLS, CDR2 YYNGEE, per germline. The CDR3 extends over 16 amino acids. After removal of 0 bases from V and 9 bases from J, the junction contained 12 bases not matched to a gene. The CDR3 is CASSVEGAGRECEQFF. The CDR3 DNA follows: TGTGCCAGCAGCGTAGAGGGGGCGGGTAGGGAATGTGAGCAGTTCTTC.

The chain is built from TRBV2 and TRBJ2-3, with D possibly matching TRBD1 (5 bases). Germline V gene lookup returns CDR1 SNHLY and CDR2 FYNNEI. CDR3 length: 14 amino acids. V was cut by 3 bases and J by 5 bases, with 12 bases left in between. CDR3: CASSERFQGDTQYF. The CDR3 coding sequence is TGTGCCAGCAGTGAGAGGTTTCAGGGAGATACGCAGTATTTT.

The V call is TRBV9, the J call TRBJ2-2; 9 positions match TRBD2. The CDR3 has 17 amino acids. J lost 8 bases, V lost 7 bases, and 18 bases had no gene match. Germline loops: CDR1 SGDLS, CDR2 YYNGEE. DNA for the CDR3: TGTGCCAGCGCCCATTCCGGGACTAGCCGGGGCGGGGGGGAGCTGTTTTTT. Protein: CASAHSGTSRGGGELFF. Complete variable domain (other parts from reference TRBV9 and TRBJ2-2): DSGVTQTPKHLITATGQRVTLRCSPRSGDLSVYWYQQSLDQGLQFLIQYYNGEERAKGNILERFSAQQFPDLHSELNLSSLELGDSALYFCASAHSGTSRGGGELFFGEGSRLTVL.

The rearrangement links TRBV6-1 to TRBJ2-2; 14 nucleotides agree with TRBD2. The germline V gene encodes CDR1 MNHNS and CDR2 SASEGT. The trim removed 4 bases at V and 6 bases at J, leaving 1 base unmatched. CDR3 length equals 15 residues. The CDR3 nucleotides read TGTGCCAGCAGTGGACTAGCGGGAGGGCCCGGGGAGCTGTTTTTT. Amino acid sequence: CASSGLAGGPGELFF.

The rearrangement links TRBV7-8 to TRBJ2-7; 8 bases are shared with TRBD1. Germline loops: CDR1 SGHVS, CDR2 FQNEAQ. The CDR3 sequence is 15 residues long. V lost 5 bases to trimming and J lost 0 bases; unmatched junction nucleotides: 6. The CDR3: CASSHTGGPSYEQYF. CDR3 nucleotides: TGTGCCAGCAGCCACACAGGGGGTCCCTCCTACGAGCAGTACTTC.

This chain links TRBV7-8 with TRBJ2-2; 9 nucleotides agree with TRBD1. The CDR3 covers 14 residues. From germline, CDR1 is SGHVS and CDR2 FQNEAQ. Trimming cost V 10 bases and J 5 bases; bases outside gene matches: 8. CDR3 nucleotides: TGTGCCATTGACCGGGACAGGGCTACCGGGGAGCTGTTTTTT. Protein: CAIDRDRATGELFF.